This TCR beta chain is drawn from a study of spatial heterogeneity in lung cancer. Study outcomes and limitations: The study found that expanded intratumoral alpha and beta TCR counts tracked tumor mutation counts.

This clonotype is judged medium-sized (0.01 to 0.1%). As yet, its antigen is unknown. With the library built for alpha chains, this beta chain is off target and its frequency is not meaningful. Germline trimming cut 0 bases from V and 0 bases from J; bases unmatched to any gene: 5. Germline-derived CDR1 and CDR2 are LGHNT and FRNRAP. The CDR3 length is 20 residues. TCRdb processed the 5' RACE reads anew with MiXCR; each CDR3 protein has one entry. The sample yields about 3,500 distinct CDR3 sequences, roughly 5.5% seen once. The time point was: sample taken at primary tumor resection. This chain uses TRBV12-5 with TRBJ2-2, with TRBD2 identical over 15 bases. Specimen: lung tumor tissue, collected at surgery. This TCR was sampled from a female donor with early-stage non-small cell lung cancer. CDR3 DNA: TGTGCTAGTGGTTTGGTACTAGGGACTAGCGGGAGGCCGAACACCGGGGAGCTGTTTTTT. Protein product: CASGLVLGTSGRPNTGELFF.